This TCR beta chain was obtained from a study of T cell responses to AZD1222 COVID-19 vaccine. The V gene lost 7 bases and the J gene lost 1 base, with 13 bases spanning the gap. The germline gives CDR1 SNHLY, CDR2 FYNNEI. The CDR3 is made up of 15 amino acids. This clone appeared once. What it recognizes is unknown. Study observations and caveats: Clonal diversity was possibly underestimated, and the donors were mostly white British, with more females.

Generated by immunoSEQ multiplex PCR, the TCRdb table keeps only in-frame clones and is missing some. The sample has around 100,000 clones; over 75% are singletons. The material was peripheral blood, obtained on day 0 of AZD1222 vaccination. The TCR comes from an adult in good health. The chain recombines TRBV2 with TRBJ2-2; D gene ambiguous. CDR3 protein: CASILGRMNTGELFF. The CDR3 region has the DNA TGTGCCAGCATCCTTGGGCGGATGAACACCGGGGAGCTGTTTTTT.